Below, 21 T cell receptor beta chains from the same sample are listed, as sequenced in a study of blood T cell repertoires in COVID-19 (dated by TCRdb to 2019 to 2021). Libraries were made using the immunoSEQ multiplex PCR assay. Not all clones reach the TCRdb copy of this immuneACCESS table, which keeps in-frame sequences only. Checked studies attribute under half of the gap to unresolved V genes and leave the rest unexplained. The sample table holds some 150,000 clones, of which 86% were seen once. The ten largest clonotypes hold approximately 6.5% of the sample. The sequencing input was peripheral blood. These receptors all come from a woman of 80 years or more in a cohort sampled during active or convalescent COVID-19.

This chain connects TRBV7-6 to TRBJ2-1; TRBD2 aligns across 8 bases. With 5 bases clipped from V and 4 bases from J, the junction kept 10 bases outside the gene matches. CDR3 length equals 16 residues. The germline gives CDR1 SGHVS, CDR2 FNYEAQ. CDR3 sequence reads: CASSRPQAGAYNEQFF. The CDR3 DNA reads as TGTGCCAGCAGCAGGCCCCAAGCGGGGGCTTACAATGAGCAGTTCTTC.

This clone has only a few counts. This chain joins TRBV6-2 or TRBV6-3 and TRBJ2-7; 8 bases line up with TRBD2. The CDR3 covers 18 residues. Per germline, CDR1 MNHEY and CDR2 SVGEGT. The V gene end was trimmed by 0 bases and the J gene end by 0 bases; junction bases not matched to a gene: 10. Here the CDR3 DNA reads TGTGCCAGCAGTTACTCGGCTAGCGGGCCATGGAGCTCCTACGAGCAGTACTTC. Amino acid sequence: CASSYSASGPWSSYEQYF.

CDR3 protein: CASTRTGLNQPQHF. The CDR3, as DNA: TGTGCCAGCACAAGGACAGGGCTCAATCAGCCCCAGCATTTT. The chain combines TRBV6-6 with TRBJ1-5, with TRBD1 identical over 8 bases. Germline V gene lookup returns CDR1 MNHNY and CDR2 SVGAGI (reference sequence). The CDR3 covers 14 residues. Unmatched junction bases numbered 5, after V lost 7 bases and J lost 3 bases.

The chain is built from TRBV27 and TRBJ2-3; 12 nucleotides line up with TRBD1. The CDR3 extends over 18 amino acids. After removal of 3 bases from V and 2 bases from J, the junction contained 9 bases not matched to a gene. Germline V CDR1 and CDR2: MNHEY, SMNVEV (reference sequence). CDR3 nucleotide sequence: TGTGCCAGCAGTTTCTCCGGGACAGGGGGCGAGAACACAGATACGCAGTATTTT. Amino acid sequence: CASSFSGTGGENTDTQYF.

The chain has TRBV21-1 and TRBJ1-1; TRBD1, the table's D call, was not compared with the DNA. TRBV21-1 is flagged as a pseudogene. CDR3 size: 15 residues. This chain's CDR3 is CASSKGGQTNTEAFF. The CDR3 nucleotides are TGTGCCAGCAGCAAAGGGGGACAGACGAACACTGAAGCTTTCTTT.

This clone was counted once. The rearrangement joins TRBV5-8 to TRBJ2-4; 8 nucleotides agree with TRBD1. J lost 3 bases, V lost 4 bases, and 12 bases had no gene match. The CDR3 has 17 amino acids. Germline V gene data show CDR1 as SGHTS and CDR2 as YDEGEE. In DNA form, the CDR3 reads TGTGCCAGCAGCCCCGCCGGTCCAGGGACAGGCAAAAACATTCAGTACTTC. Residues: CASSPAGPGTGKNIQYF.

This clone was recorded a few times. V and J are TRBV27 and TRBJ1-1; D remains ambiguous. The CDR3 runs 19 residues. Deletions cut 5 bases from V and 1 base from J, with 26 bases between. Germline-derived CDR1 and CDR2 are MNHEY and SMNVEV (reference sequence). The CDR3 sequence: CASSRLGFKQLKKNTEAFF. In DNA, the CDR3 is TGTGCCAGCAGTCGGCTCGGGTTTAAACAACTCAAGAAGAACACTGAAGCTTTCTTT.

The V gene is TRBV6-2 or TRBV6-3, the J gene TRBJ1-5; the D gene is possibly TRBD1 (6 bases). CDR1 is MNHEY and CDR2 is SVGEGT in the germline V gene. The V gene lost 0 bases and the J gene lost 0 bases, with 15 bases spanning the gap. The length of the CDR3 is 18 residues. The CDR3 bases are TGTGCCAGCAGTTACTCGATAAGGTACAGGGCTAGCAATCAGCCCCAGCATTTT. Translated, it gives CASSYSIRYRASNQPQHF.

The genes are TRBV7-9 and TRBJ1-1; possibly TRBD1 for D (6 bases). CDR1 is SEHNR, CDR2 FQNEAQ, per germline (reference sequence). Trimming removed 2 bases from V and 10 bases from J, with 8 bases in between. This CDR3 comprises 11 residues. CDR3 in amino acids: CASSLHRVAFF. The CDR3 nucleotides are TGTGCCAGCAGCTTACACAGGGTAGCTTTCTTT.

This chain uses TRBV12-3 or TRBV12-4 with TRBJ2-5; D might be TRBD2 (6 bases). V was shortened by 6 bases and J by 5 bases, with 7 bases between the two germline ends. The CDR3 contains 11 residues. The DNA for the CDR3 is TGTGCCAGCAGGGGGAGGGAGACCCAGTACTTC. It translates to CASRGRETQYF.

The V and J genes are TRBV19 and TRBJ2-3; 9 bases line up with TRBD2. Germline lookup yields CDR1 LNHDA and CDR2 SQIVND (reference sequence). The CDR3 spans 15 residues. Unmatched junction bases numbered 2, after V lost 4 bases and J lost 0 bases. The CDR3 coding sequence is TGTGCCAGTAGTACCGGGACTAGCAGCACAGATACGCAGTATTTT. Amino acids: CASSTGTSSTDTQYF. The entire variable domain, with the rest obtained from reference TRBV19 and TRBJ2-3, is as follows: DGGITQSPKYLFRKEGQNVTLSCEQNLNHDAMYWYRQDPGQGLRLIYYSQIVNDFQKGDIAEGYSVSREKKESFPLTVTSAQKNPTAFYLCASSTGTSSTDTQYFGPGTRLTVL.

The gene calls are TRBV6-2 or TRBV6-3 and TRBJ1-2; D is undetermined. The V end lost 4 bases, the J end lost 2 bases, and 8 bases lay between the germline ends. The CDR3 contains 13 residues. In germline, CDR1 is MNHEY, CDR2 SVGEGT. CDR3 DNA: TGTGCCAGCAGTTCCGGGAGAAACTATGGCTACACCTTC. This encodes CASSSGRNYGYTF.

J is TRBJ2-5 and V is TRBV9, with D possibly matching TRBD2 (5 bases). Germline CDR1 is SGDLS and CDR2 is YYNGEE. The V and J ends lost 4 bases and 2 bases respectively, with 9 bases between them. There are 13 residues in the CDR3. This CDR3 reads CASSFTGQETQYF. The CDR3 DNA is TGTGCCAGCAGCTTCACGGGGCAAGAGACCCAGTACTTC. The entire variable domain, with the rest obtained from reference TRBV9 and TRBJ2-5, is as follows: DSGVTQTPKHLITATGQRVTLRCSPRSGDLSVYWYQQSLDQGLQFLIQYYNGEERAKGNILERFSAQQFPDLHSELNLSSLELGDSALYFCASSFTGQETQYFGPGTRLLVL.

The chain recombines TRBV4-1 with TRBJ1-2, with a tentative D call TRBD1 (5 bases). In germline, CDR1 is MGHRA, CDR2 YSYEKL. The germline V and J ends were trimmed by 4 bases and 3 bases, with 9 bases remaining between them. This CDR3 region has 13 residues. CDR3 region: CASSPGGDYGYTF. The CDR3 DNA reads as TGCGCCAGCAGCCCTGGGGGGGACTATGGCTACACCTTC.

This chain connects TRBV29-1 to TRBJ2-1; D remains unclear. The CDR3 spans 11 residues. The V gene's germline CDR1 is SQVTM and CDR2 ANQGSEA. Trimming removed 6 bases from V and 13 bases from J, with 16 bases in between. For the CDR3, the DNA is TGCAGCGTCCACCGGGTTCAAAAACAGTTCTTC. This gives the protein CSVHRVQKQFF.

The V call is TRBV6-6, the J call TRBJ2-3; 8 positions match TRBD2. The CDR3 totals 15 residues. V was clipped by 0 bases and J by 4 bases; unmatched bases: 3. Looked up from germline, CDR1 is MNHNY and CDR2 is SVGAGI (reference sequence). The CDR3 reads CASSYSRGAADTQYF. Written as DNA, the CDR3 is TGTGCCAGCAGTTACTCGCGGGGGGCCGCAGATACGCAGTATTTT.

The genes are TRBV7-9 and TRBJ1-2, with no clear D. V lost 3 bases and J lost 4, with 12 bases in between. Germline loops: CDR1 SEHNR, CDR2 FQNEAQ (reference sequence). This CDR3 comprises 14 residues. The CDR3: CASSFKSYLYGYTF. DNA for the CDR3: TGTGCCAGCAGCTTCAAGTCCTACCTCTATGGCTACACCTTC. Combining the CDR3 with reference TRBV7-9 and TRBJ1-2 gives the whole variable domain DTGVSQNPRHKITKRGQNVTFRCDPISEHNRLYWYRQTLGQGPEFLTYFQNEAQLEKSRLLSDRFSAERPKGSFSTLEIQRTEQGDSAMYLCASSFKSYLYGYTFGSGTRLTVV.

The chain uses TRBV9 and TRBJ1-6, with D tentatively TRBD1 (6 bases). The germline V gene encodes CDR1 SGDLS and CDR2 YYNGEE. Between the trimmed V and J ends, which lost 0 bases and 4 bases, there was a span of 8 bases. There are 15 residues in the CDR3. The CDR3 DNA reads TGTGCCAGCAGCGTAGCCGACAGGTATAATTCACCCCTCCACTTT. It codes for CASSVADRYNSPLHF.

The chain uses TRBV7-2 and TRBJ2-5; 11 bases are shared with TRBD1. The CDR3 consists of 14 residues. Germline CDR1 reads SGHTA; CDR2 reads FQGNSA. Trimming at V came to 4 bases and at J to 5 bases, leaving 3 bases not matched to a gene. CDR3 sequence (DNA): TGTGCCAGCAGCTGGGACAGGGGGTCCGAGACCCAGTACTTC. Translating it yields CASSWDRGSETQYF. Based on the CDR3 plus reference TRBV7-2 and TRBJ2-5, the full variable domain is GAGVSQSPSNKVTEKGKDVELRCDPISGHTALYWYRQSLGQGLEFLIYFQGNSAPDKSGLPSDRFSAERTGGSVSTLTIQRTQQEDSAVYLCASSWDRGSETQYFGPGTRLLVL.

As concerns this clone: The CDR3 carries no conserved terminal phenylalanine or tryptophan, so it likely arises from a read error. It is unclear where the CDR3 begins or ends on the DNA, so no DNA is shown, and the CDR3 is as TCRdb lists it. CDR3 loop: CASSQVPGQQV. J is TRBJ1-4 and V is TRBV4-3; whether TRBD1, the table's D call, matches the DNA was not checked. The CDR3 is 11 residues long, ends included. CDR1 is LGHNA and CDR2 is YSLEER in the germline V gene.

This chain joins TRBV6-2 or TRBV6-3 and TRBJ1-4, with 7 bases matching TRBD2. The J call is uncertain, as TRBJ2-2 better fits the DNA end. This CDR3 is built from 13 residues. In germline, CDR1 is MNHEY, CDR2 SVGEGT. The CDR3 coding sequence is TGTGCCAGCAGTCCGTGGGGGGGAAGGGAGCTGTTTTTT. This codes for CASSPWGGRELFF.